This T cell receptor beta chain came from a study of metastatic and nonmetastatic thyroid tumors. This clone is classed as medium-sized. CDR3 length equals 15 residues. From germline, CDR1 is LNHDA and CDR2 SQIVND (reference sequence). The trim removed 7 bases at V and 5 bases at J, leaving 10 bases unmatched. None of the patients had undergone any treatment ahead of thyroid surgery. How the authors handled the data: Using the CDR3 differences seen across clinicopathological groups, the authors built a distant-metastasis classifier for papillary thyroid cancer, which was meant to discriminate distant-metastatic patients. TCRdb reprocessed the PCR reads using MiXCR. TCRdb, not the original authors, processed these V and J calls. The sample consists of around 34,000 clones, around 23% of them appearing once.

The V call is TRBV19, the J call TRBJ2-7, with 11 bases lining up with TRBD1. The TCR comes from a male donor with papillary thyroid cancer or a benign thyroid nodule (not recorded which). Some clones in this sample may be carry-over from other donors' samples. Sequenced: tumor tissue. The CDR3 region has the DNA TGTGCCAGTACCTCTGGGACAGGGGGGATCCACGAGCAGTACTTC. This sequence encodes CASTSGTGGIHEQYF.